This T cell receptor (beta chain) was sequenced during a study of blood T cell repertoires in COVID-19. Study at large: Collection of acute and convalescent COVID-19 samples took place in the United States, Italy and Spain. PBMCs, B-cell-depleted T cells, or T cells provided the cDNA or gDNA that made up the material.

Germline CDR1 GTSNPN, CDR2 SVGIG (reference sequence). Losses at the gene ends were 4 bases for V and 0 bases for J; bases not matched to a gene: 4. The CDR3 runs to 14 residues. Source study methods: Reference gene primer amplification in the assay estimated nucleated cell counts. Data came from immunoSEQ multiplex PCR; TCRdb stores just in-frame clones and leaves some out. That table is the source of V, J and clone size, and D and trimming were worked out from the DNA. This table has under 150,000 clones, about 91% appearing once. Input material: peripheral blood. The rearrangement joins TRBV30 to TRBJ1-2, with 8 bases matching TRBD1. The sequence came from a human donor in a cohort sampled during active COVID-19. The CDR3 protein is CAWKGQGANYGYTF. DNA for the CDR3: TGTGCCTGGAAAGGACAGGGTGCTAACTATGGCTACACCTTC.